The TCR beta chain described here comes from a study of neurological immune-mediated disorders. As regards this clonotype: This may be a read error, as it is one base from a much larger clone.

The method for making cDNA was 5'RACE, and it used 10-nucleotide random UMIs. TCRdb re-analysed the 5' RACE reads in MiXCR, keeping a single row per CDR3 protein. The sample holds approximately 82,000 distinct CDR3 sequences; roughly 13% are singletons and the top ten take 6.5% to 8%. The CDR3 is made up of 12 amino acids. Germline values: CDR1 SEHNR, CDR2 FQNEAQ (reference sequence). The origin of this receptor is a woman aged 45-60 years in good health. The sequencing input was PBMCs. The rearrangement uses TRBV7-9 and TRBJ2-2; D is unclear. CDR3 residues: CSSSLQTGELFF. The DNA for the CDR3 is TGTTCCAGCAGCTTACAAACCGGGGAGCTGTTTTTT.